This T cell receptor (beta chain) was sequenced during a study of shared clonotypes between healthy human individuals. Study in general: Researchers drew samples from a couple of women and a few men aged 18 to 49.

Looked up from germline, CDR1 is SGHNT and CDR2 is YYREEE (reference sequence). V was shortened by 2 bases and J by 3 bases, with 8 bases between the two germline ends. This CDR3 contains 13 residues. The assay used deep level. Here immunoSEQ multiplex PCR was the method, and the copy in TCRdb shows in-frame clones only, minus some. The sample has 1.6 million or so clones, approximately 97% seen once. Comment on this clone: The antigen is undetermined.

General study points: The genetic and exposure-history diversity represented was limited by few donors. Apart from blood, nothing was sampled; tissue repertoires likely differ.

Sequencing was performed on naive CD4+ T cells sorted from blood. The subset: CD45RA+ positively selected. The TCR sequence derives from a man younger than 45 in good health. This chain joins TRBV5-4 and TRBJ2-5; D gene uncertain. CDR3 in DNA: TGTGCCAGCAGCTTCCGACGAAAAGAGACCCAGTACTTC. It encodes CASSFRRKETQYF.